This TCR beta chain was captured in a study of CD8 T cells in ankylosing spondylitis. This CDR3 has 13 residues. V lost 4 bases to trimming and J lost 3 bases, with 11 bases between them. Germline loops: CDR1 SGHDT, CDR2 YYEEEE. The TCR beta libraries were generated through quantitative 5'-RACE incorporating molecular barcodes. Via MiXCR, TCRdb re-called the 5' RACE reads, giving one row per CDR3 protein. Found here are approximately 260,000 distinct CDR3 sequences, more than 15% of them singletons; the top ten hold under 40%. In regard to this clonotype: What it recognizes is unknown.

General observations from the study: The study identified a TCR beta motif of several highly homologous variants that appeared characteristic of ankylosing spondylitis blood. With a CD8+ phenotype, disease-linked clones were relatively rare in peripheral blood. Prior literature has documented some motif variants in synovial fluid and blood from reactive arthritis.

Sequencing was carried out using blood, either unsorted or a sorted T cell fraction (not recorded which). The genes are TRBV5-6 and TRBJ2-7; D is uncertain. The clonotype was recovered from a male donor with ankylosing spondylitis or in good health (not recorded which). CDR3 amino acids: CASSVDEDYEQYF. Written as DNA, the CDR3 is TGTGCCAGCAGCGTGGACGAAGACTACGAGCAGTACTTC.